Described below is a single TCR beta chain sequence and its context. These data come from a study of blood T cell repertoires in COVID-19. The method was immunoSEQ multiplex PCR; TCRdb's version includes in-frame clones alone and lacks a portion of them. The sample yields about 140,000 clones, roughly 90% seen once. This CDR3 contains 18 residues. Losses at the gene ends were 2 bases for V and 4 bases for J; bases not matched to a gene: 13. Germline V gene sequence: CDR1 MNHNS, CDR2 SASEGT. The gene calls are TRBV6-1 and TRBJ2-1, with 8 bases lining up with TRBD2. The material sequenced was peripheral blood. The origin of this receptor is a man between 65 and 79 years old with acute or convalescent COVID-19. CDR3 in DNA: TGTGCCAGCAGTGAATCGGTCCCCGGGGGGGCGTTTTACAATGAGCAGTTCTTC. Translation: CASSESVPGGAFYNEQFF.